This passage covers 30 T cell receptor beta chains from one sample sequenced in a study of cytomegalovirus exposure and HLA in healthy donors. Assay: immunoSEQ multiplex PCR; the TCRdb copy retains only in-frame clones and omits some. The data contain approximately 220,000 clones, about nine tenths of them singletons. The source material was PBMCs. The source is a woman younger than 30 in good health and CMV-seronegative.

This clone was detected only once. This CDR3 is CASSEREGQVNEQFF. The CDR3 region has the DNA TGTGCCAGCAGTGAGCGGGAGGGCCAGGTAAATGAGCAGTTCTTC. The chain uses TRBV2 and TRBJ2-1; 9 nucleotides align to TRBD2. Germline CDR1 reads SNHLY; CDR2 reads FYNNEI. Losses at the gene ends were 3 bases for V and 7 bases for J; bases not matched to a gene: 7. CDR3 length equals 15 residues.

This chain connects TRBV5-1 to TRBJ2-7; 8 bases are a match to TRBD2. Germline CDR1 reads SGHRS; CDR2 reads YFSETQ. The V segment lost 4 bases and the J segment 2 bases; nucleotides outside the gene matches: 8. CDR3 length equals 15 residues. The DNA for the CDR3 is TGCGCCAGCAGCGTGGGAGCGGGGGAAACCTACGAGCAGTACTTC. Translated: CASSVGAGETYEQYF.

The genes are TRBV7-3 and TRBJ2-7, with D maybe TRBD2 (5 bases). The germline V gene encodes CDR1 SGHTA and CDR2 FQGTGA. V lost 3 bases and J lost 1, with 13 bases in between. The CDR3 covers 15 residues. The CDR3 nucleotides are TGTGCCAGCAGCTTTTCCCCGGGGTATTCCTACGAGCAGTACTTC. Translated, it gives CASSFSPGYSYEQYF.

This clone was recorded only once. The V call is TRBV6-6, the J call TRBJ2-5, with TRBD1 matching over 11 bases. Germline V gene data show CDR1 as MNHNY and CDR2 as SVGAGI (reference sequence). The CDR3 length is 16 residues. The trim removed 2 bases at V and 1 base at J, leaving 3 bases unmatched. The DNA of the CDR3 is TGTGCCAGCAGTTACCGGGACAGGGGGGTCCAAGAGACCCAGTACTTC. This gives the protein CASSYRDRGVQETQYF.

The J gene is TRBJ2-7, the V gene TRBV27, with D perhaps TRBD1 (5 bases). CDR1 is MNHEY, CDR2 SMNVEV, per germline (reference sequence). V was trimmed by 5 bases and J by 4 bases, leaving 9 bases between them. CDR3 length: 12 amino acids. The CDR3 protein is CASSATAYEQYF. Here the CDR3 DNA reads TGTGCCAGCAGTGCGACAGCGTACGAGCAGTACTTC.

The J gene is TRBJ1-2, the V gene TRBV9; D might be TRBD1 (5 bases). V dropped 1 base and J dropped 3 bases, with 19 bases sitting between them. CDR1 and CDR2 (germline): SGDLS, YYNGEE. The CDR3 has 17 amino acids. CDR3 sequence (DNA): TGTGCCAGCAGCGTAATCGTGGAGGGGTTGGGGGACTATGGCTACACCTTC. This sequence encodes CASSVIVEGLGDYGYTF.

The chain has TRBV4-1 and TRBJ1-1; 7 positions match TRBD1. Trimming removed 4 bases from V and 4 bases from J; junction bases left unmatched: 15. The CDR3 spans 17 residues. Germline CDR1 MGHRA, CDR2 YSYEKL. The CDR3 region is CASSLLARGDKSTEAFF. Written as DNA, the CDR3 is TGCGCCAGCAGCCTCCTGGCCAGGGGGGATAAGAGCACTGAAGCTTTCTTT.

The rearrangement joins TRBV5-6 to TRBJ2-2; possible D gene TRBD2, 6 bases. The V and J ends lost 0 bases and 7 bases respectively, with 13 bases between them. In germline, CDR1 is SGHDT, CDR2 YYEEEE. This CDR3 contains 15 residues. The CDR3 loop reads CASSLVSPAGGELFF. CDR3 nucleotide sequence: TGTGCCAGCAGCTTGGTCTCTCCAGCGGGCGGGGAGCTGTTTTTT.

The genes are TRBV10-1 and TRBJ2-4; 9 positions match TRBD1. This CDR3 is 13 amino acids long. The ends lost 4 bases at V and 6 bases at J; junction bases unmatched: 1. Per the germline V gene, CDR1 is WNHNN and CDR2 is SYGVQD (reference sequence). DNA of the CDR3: TGCGCCAGCAGTGGGACAGGGGTAAACATTCAGTACTTC. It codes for CASSGTGVNIQYF.

The CDR3 sequence: CAISGGFGETQYF. The CDR3 bases are TGTGCCATCAGTGGAGGGTTCGGGGAGACCCAGTACTTC. The chain is built from TRBV10-3 and TRBJ2-5, with D perhaps matching TRBD2 (5 bases). The CDR3 has 13 amino acids. Trimming took 4 bases from V and 5 from J, leaving 11 bases between them. CDR1 is ENHRY, CDR2 SYGVKD, per germline.

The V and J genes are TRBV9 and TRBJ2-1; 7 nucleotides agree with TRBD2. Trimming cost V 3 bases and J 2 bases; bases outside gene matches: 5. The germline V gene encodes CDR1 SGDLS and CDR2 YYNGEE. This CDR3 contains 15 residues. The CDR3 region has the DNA TGTGCCAGCAGCGCCGGTGCGGGGGCCTACAATGAGCAGTTCTTC. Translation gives CASSAGAGAYNEQFF.

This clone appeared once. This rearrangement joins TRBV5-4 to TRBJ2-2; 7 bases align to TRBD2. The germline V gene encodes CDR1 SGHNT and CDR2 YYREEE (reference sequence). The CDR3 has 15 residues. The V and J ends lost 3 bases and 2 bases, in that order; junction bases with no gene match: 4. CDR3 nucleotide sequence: TGTGCCAGCAGCTGGGGCGGGAGTAACACCGGGGAGCTGTTTTTT. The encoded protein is CASSWGGSNTGELFF.

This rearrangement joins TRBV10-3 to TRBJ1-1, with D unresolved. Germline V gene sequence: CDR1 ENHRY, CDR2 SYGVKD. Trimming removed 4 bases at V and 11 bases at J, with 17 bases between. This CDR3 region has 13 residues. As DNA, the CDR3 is TGTGCCATCAGTGTCTCCAACGATCTGGAGGCTTTCTTT. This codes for CAISVSNDLEAFF.

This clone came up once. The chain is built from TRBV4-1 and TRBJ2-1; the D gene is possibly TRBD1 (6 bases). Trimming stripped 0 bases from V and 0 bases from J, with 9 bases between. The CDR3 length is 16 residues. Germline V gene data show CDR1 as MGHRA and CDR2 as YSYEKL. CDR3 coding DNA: TGCGCCAGCAGCCAAGATGGGGGCCTCTCCTACAATGAGCAGTTCTTC. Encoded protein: CASSQDGGLSYNEQFF.

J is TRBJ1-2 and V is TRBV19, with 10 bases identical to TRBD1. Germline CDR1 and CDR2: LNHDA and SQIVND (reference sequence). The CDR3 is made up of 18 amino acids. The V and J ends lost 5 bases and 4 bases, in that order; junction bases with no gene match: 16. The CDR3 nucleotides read TGTGCCAGTAGTGGCTTAAACGACAGGGGGCGCGATTCCTATGGCTACACCTTC. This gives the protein CASSGLNDRGRDSYGYTF.

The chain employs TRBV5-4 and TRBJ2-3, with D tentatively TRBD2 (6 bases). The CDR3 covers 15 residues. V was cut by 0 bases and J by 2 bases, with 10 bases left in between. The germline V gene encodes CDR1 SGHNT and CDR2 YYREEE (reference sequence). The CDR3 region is CASSLGGRITDTQYF. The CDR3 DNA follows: TGTGCCAGCAGCTTGGGAGGGAGGATCACAGATACGCAGTATTTT.

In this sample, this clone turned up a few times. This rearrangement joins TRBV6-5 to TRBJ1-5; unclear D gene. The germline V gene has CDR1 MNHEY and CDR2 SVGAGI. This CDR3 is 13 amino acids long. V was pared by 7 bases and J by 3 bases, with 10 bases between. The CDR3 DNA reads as TGTGCCAGCAAAGCTTCCTTCAATCAGCCCCAGCATTTT. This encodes CASKASFNQPQHF.

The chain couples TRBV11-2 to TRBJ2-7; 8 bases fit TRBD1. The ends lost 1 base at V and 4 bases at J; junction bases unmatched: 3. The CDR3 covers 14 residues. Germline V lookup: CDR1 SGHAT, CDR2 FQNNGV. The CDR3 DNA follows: TGTGCCAGCAGCTTAGTCGGACAGGGATACGAGCAGTACTTC. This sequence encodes CASSLVGQGYEQYF.

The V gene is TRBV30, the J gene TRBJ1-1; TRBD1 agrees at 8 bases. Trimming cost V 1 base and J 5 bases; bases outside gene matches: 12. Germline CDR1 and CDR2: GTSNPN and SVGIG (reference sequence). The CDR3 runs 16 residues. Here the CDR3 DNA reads TGTGCCTGGAGTGACCGGACTGGACAGGGAGGGACTGAAGCTTTCTTT. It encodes CAWSDRTGQGGTEAFF.

The DNA of the CDR3 is TGTGCCAGCTCACGGGGACAGGGTAATTACGAGCAGTACTTC. Translated: CASSRGQGNYEQYF. The chain employs TRBV18 and TRBJ2-7; TRBD1 agrees at 9 bases. Germline assignment: CDR1 KGHSH and CDR2 LQKENI. This CDR3 has 14 amino acids. V was pared by 4 bases and J by 4 bases, with 5 bases of the junction left unmatched.

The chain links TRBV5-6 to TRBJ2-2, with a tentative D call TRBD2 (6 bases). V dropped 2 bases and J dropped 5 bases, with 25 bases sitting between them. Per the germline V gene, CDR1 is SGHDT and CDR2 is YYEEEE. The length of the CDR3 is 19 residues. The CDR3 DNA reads TGTGCCAGCAGCTTTTTGGGTACCTTCGGGGGTCGAAGTACCGGGGAGCTGTTTTTT. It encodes CASSFLGTFGGRSTGELFF. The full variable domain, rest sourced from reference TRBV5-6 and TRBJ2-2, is DAGVTQSPTHLIKTRGQQVTLRCSPKSGHDTVSWYQQALGQGPQFIFQYYEEEERQRGNFPDRFSGHQFPNYSSELNVNALLLGDSALYLCASSFLGTFGGRSTGELFFGEGSRLTVL.

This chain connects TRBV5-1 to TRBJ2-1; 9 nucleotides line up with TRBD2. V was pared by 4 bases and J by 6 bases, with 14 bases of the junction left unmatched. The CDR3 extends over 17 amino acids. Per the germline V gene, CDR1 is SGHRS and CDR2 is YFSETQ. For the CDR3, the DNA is TGCGCCAGCAGCACGGGACTAGCAAACCGGCGGCTCAATGAGCAGTTCTTC. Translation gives CASSTGLANRRLNEQFF. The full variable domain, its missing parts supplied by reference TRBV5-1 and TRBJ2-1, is KAGVTQTPRYLIKTRGQQVTLSCSPISGHRSVSWYQQTPGQGLQFLFEYFSETQRNKGNFPGRFSGRQFSNSRSEMNVSTLELGDSALYLCASSTGLANRRLNEQFFGPGTRLTVL.

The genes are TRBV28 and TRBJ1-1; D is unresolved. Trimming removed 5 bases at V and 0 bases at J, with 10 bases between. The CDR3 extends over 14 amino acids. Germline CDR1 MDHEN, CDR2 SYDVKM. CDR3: CASSHSLMNTEAFF. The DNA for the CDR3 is TGTGCCAGCAGTCACAGCTTAATGAACACTGAAGCTTTCTTT.

CDR3 protein: CASSQAGQVLPDTQYF. CDR3 bases: TGTGCCAGCAGCCAAGCAGGACAGGTTCTGCCAGATACGCAGTATTTT. This chain links TRBV14 with TRBJ2-3; 7 bases agree with TRBD1. Per germline, CDR1 SGHDN and CDR2 FVKESK. There are 16 residues in the CDR3. Trimming took 1 base from V and 4 from J; bases not matched to a gene: 8.

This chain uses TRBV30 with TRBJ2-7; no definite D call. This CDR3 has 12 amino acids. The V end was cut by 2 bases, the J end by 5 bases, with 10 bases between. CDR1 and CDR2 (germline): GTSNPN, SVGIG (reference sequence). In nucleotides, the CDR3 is TGTGCCTGGAGTCCCACAGTCAACGAGCAGTACTTC. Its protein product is CAWSPTVNEQYF. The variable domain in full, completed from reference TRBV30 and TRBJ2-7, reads SQTIHQWPATLVQPVGSPLSLECTVEGTSNPNLYWYRQAAGRGLQLLFYSVGIGQISSEVPQNLSASRPQDRQFILSSKKLLLSDSGFYLCAWSPTVNEQYFGPGTRLTVT.

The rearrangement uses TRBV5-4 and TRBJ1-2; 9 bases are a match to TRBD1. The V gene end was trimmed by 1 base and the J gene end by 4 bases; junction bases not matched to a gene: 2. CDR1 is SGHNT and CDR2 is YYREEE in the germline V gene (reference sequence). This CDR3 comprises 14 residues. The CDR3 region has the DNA TGTGCCAGCAGCTTGAGGGACAGGGTCTATGGCTACACCTTC. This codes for CASSLRDRVYGYTF. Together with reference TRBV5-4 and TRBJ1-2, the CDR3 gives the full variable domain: ETGVTQSPTHLIKTRGQQVTLRCSSQSGHNTVSWYQQALGQGPQFIFQYYREEENGRGNFPPRFSGLQFPNYSSELNVNALELDDSALYLCASSLRDRVYGYTFGSGTRLTVV.

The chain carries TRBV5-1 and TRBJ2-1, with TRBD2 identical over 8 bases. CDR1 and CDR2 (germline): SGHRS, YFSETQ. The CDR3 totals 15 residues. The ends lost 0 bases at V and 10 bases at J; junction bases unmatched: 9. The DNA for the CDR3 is TGCGCCAGCAGCTTGGCGGGAGGGCCGAGGGGGGAGCAGTTCTTC. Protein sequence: CASSLAGGPRGEQFF. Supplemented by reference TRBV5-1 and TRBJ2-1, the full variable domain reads KAGVTQTPRYLIKTRGQQVTLSCSPISGHRSVSWYQQTPGQGLQFLFEYFSETQRNKGNFPGRFSGRQFSNSRSEMNVSTLELGDSALYLCASSLAGGPRGEQFFGPGTRLTVL.

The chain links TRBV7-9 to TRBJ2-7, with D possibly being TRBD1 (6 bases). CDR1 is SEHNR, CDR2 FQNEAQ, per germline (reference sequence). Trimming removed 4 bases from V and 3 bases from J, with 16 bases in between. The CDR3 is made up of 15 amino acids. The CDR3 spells CASSSRVTDSYEQYF. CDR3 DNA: TGTGCCAGCAGCTCCCGGGTTACGGACAGCTACGAGCAGTACTTC.

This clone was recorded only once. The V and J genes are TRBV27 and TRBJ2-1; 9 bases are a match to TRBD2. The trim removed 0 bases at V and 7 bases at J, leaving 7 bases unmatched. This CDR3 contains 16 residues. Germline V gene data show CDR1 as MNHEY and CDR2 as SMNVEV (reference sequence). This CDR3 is CASSLSQAGGWNEQFF. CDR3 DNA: TGTGCCAGCAGTTTATCACAAGCGGGAGGTTGGAATGAGCAGTTCTTC.

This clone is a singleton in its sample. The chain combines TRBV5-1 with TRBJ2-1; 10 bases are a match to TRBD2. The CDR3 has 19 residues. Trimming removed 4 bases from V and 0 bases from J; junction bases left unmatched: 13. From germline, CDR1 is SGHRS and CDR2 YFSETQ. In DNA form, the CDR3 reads TGCGCCAGCAGCCCGAAACGGACTAGCGGCCCTAGCTCCTACAATGAGCAGTTCTTC. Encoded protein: CASSPKRTSGPSSYNEQFF.